This is a list of T cell receptor beta chains from one sample in a study of control samples from healthy donors and cancer patients. Profiled with immunoSEQ multiplex PCR; TCRdb holds only in-frame clones, not every one. Here the sample spans 70,000 to 90,000 clones, 94% being singletons. Sequenced input: blood. All receptors come from a woman between 18 and 29 years old in good health. Both conserved end residues are part of each CDR3. Fields, in order: V gene, J gene, D gene, clone size, CDR3 protein, CDR3 DNA. D genes are given only for firm matches. Clone size is shown for a subset of rows, as once, few, many or a class of expanded clone.

V gene: TRBV9
J gene: TRBJ2-1
D gene: TRBD2
clone size: NA
CDR3 protein: CASSVGGLAGGIHEQFF
CDR3 DNA: TGTGCCAGCAGCGTAGGAGGGCTAGCGGGGGGTATCCATGAGCAGTTCTTC

V gene: TRBV29-1
J gene: TRBJ2-1
D gene: TRBD2
clone size: NA
CDR3 protein: CSVRAGGIGNEQFF
CDR3 DNA: TGCAGCGTACGGGCGGGAGGGATAGGCAATGAGCAGTTCTTC

V gene: TRBV11-1
J gene: TRBJ2-2
D gene: NA
clone size: NA
CDR3 protein: CASSLDRGLNTGELFF
CDR3 DNA: TGTGCCAGCAGCTTAGACAGGGGACTCAACACCGGGGAGCTGTTTTTT

V gene: TRBV7-3
J gene: TRBJ2-3
D gene: TRBD1
clone size: NA
CDR3 protein: CASSPGQGTDTQYF
CDR3 DNA: TGTGCCAGCAGCCCCGGACAGGGCACAGATACGCAGTATTTT

V gene: TRBV2
J gene: TRBJ2-1
D gene: TRBD2
clone size: few
CDR3 protein: CASSRTGLAGGPGGLDEQFF
CDR3 DNA: TGTGCCAGCAGCCGCACCGGGCTAGCGGGAGGGCCCGGGGGATTAGATGAGCAGTTCTTC

V gene: TRBV28
J gene: TRBJ2-5
D gene: NA
clone size: NA
CDR3 protein: CASSLVASWETQYF
CDR3 DNA: TGTGCCAGCAGTTTAGTCGCAAGTTGGGAGACCCAGTACTTC

V gene: TRBV5-1
J gene: TRBJ2-7
D gene: NA
clone size: NA
CDR3 protein: CASSLGGYEQYF
CDR3 DNA: TGCGCCAGCAGCTTGGGAGGGTATGAGCAGTACTTC

V gene: TRBV19
J gene: TRBJ2-7
D gene: TRBD1
clone size: NA
CDR3 protein: CASSNPGQTYEQYF
CDR3 DNA: TGTGCCAGTAGTAACCCGGGACAGACCTACGAGCAGTACTTC

V gene: TRBV2
J gene: TRBJ2-1
D gene: TRBD2
clone size: NA
CDR3 protein: CALRRASGGRNEQFF
CDR3 DNA: TGTGCGCTCAGGAGGGCTAGCGGGGGTAGGAATGAGCAGTTCTTC

V gene: TRBV28
J gene: TRBJ2-5
D gene: TRBD2
clone size: NA
CDR3 protein: CASSLLLAGVGKTQYF
CDR3 DNA: TGTGCCAGCAGTTTATTACTAGCGGGGGTTGGAAAGACCCAGTACTTC

V gene: TRBV6-5
J gene: TRBJ2-1
D gene: NA
clone size: NA
CDR3 protein: CASSLGRLEYEQFF
CDR3 DNA: TGTGCCAGCAGTCTAGGTAGATTAGAGTATGAGCAGTTCTTC

V gene: TRBV7-9
J gene: TRBJ1-4
D gene: NA
clone size: NA
CDR3 protein: CASSGSRNNEKLFF
CDR3 DNA: TGTGCCAGCAGCGGTTCGAGAAACAATGAAAAACTGTTTTTT

V gene: TRBV9
J gene: TRBJ1-1
D gene: NA
clone size: NA
CDR3 protein: CASSGLLATEAFF
CDR3 DNA: TGTGCCAGCAGCGGGTTACTGGCCACTGAAGCTTTCTTT

V gene: TRBV5-1
J gene: TRBJ2-2
D gene: NA
clone size: NA
CDR3 protein: CASSLAGTPSDF
CDR3 DNA: TGCGCCAGCAGTCTCGCCGGGACCCCATCGGACTTT

V gene: TRBV18
J gene: TRBJ2-6
D gene: TRBD1
clone size: few
CDR3 protein: CASSSGQLSGANVLTF
CDR3 DNA: TGTGCCAGCTCTTCGGGACAGCTGTCAGGGGCCAACGTCCTGACTTTC

V gene: TRBV19
J gene: TRBJ1-4
D gene: TRBD1
clone size: NA
CDR3 protein: CASSHLGTVNEKLFF
CDR3 DNA: TGTGCCAGTAGCCATTTGGGGACAGTCAACGAAAAACTGTTTTTT

V gene: TRBV7-2
J gene: TRBJ2-1
D gene: TRBD2
clone size: NA
CDR3 protein: CASRPLAGEGSEQFF
CDR3 DNA: TGTGCCAGCAGACCGCTAGCGGGAGAAGGTAGTGAGCAGTTCTTC

V gene: TRBV20-1
J gene: TRBJ1-1
D gene: TRBD1
clone size: once
CDR3 protein: CSQGGRAEAFF
CDR3 DNA: TGCAGTCAAGGGGGCAGGGCTGAAGCTTTCTTT

V gene: TRBV28
J gene: TRBJ1-3
D gene: NA
clone size: NA
CDR3 protein: CASSGTRPGNTIYF
CDR3 DNA: TGTGCCAGCAGTGGGACACGTCCTGGAAACACCATATATTTT

V gene: TRBV6-5
J gene: TRBJ2-7
D gene: NA
clone size: NA
CDR3 protein: CATERLGGHTKEQYF
CDR3 DNA: TGTGCCACCGAACGACTGGGGGGCCACACTAAGGAGCAGTACTTC

V gene: TRBV10-2
J gene: TRBJ1-4
D gene: NA
clone size: NA
CDR3 protein: CASSSGGGYEKLFF
CDR3 DNA: TGCGCCAGCAGTTCGGGGGGTGGGTATGAAAAACTGTTTTTT

V gene: TRBV15
J gene: TRBJ2-7
D gene: TRBD2
clone size: NA
CDR3 protein: CATSRDQGEGLYF
CDR3 DNA: TGTGCCACCAGCAGAGATCAAGGGGAGGGCCTGTACTTC